This is a list of T cell receptor beta chains from one sample in a study of blood T cell repertoires in COVID-19. Using immunoSEQ multiplex PCR, the repertoire was profiled, and TCRdb retains in-frame clones only, with some absent. The sample has about 280,000 clones; around 86% are singletons. Sequenced material: peripheral blood. Receptor source: a man in his forties with active or convalescent COVID-19. The conserved cysteine and the conserved F or W are not part of the CDR3 here. Fields, in order: V gene, J gene, CDR3 length, CDR3 protein.

TRBV5-4	TRBJ2-7	13	ASSLKGAVNYEQY
TRBV24-1	TRBJ1-6	15	ATSDAGRANNNSPLH
TRBV5-1	TRBJ1-6	13	ASSPEGQFGSPLH
TRBV2	TRBJ1-1	12	ATKPGTSNTEAF
TRBV29-1	TRBJ2-3	10	SVRRTLDTQY
TRBV9	TRBJ1-6	10	ASSLGTAPLH
TRBV18	TRBJ1-4	12	ASSKPGSNEKLF
TRBV30	TRBJ2-7	12	AWSKAGNLREQY
TRBV5-1	TRBJ1-2	12	ASSLTGPRYGYT
TRBV6-6	TRBJ1-1	13	ASRHAPTLNTEAF
TRBV27	TRBJ1-2	11	ASRPAGDYGYT
TRBV5-8	TRBJ2-7	10	ASSKEDYEQY
TRBV27	TRBJ2-1	13	ASSIAGQGNLLQF
TRBV5-4	TRBJ2-5	9	ASRVQETQY
TRBV28	TRBJ2-2	15	ASSLRGSTGVAGELF
TRBV4-2	TRBJ2-7	14	ASSLVLTTSGYEQY